The clone carrying this TCR beta chain is labeled medium-sized. What it recognizes is unknown. Assay: immunoSEQ multiplex PCR; the TCRdb copy retains only in-frame clones and omits some. In the table there are approximately 70,000 clones, about 76% of which are singletons. The data originate from a study of memory CD4+ T cells and cytomegalovirus serostatus. The sort gate was single viable CD3+CD4+CD8-CD45RO+ cells for memory CD4+ T cells. General study findings and limits: Median bootstrapped AUC for CMV status was about 0.96 originally, approximately 0.91 US-trained. About two fifths of the roughly 150 known CMV-associated TCRbeta sequences appeared in CD4+ memory.

Sequencing was performed on memory CD4+ T cells from blood. The sequence was collected from an adult in good health and CMV-seropositive.

CDR3 DNA: TGTGCCAGCAGTGAACTTGAGAACAGGGTAGGGTCACCCCTCCACTTT. Amino acids: CASSELENRVGSPLHF. V gene TRBV2 combines with J gene TRBJ1-6; tentative D call: TRBD1 (6 bases). Germline assignment: CDR1 SNHLY and CDR2 FYNNEI. V was shortened by 2 bases and J by 10 bases, with 18 bases between the two germline ends. CDR3 length equals 16 residues.